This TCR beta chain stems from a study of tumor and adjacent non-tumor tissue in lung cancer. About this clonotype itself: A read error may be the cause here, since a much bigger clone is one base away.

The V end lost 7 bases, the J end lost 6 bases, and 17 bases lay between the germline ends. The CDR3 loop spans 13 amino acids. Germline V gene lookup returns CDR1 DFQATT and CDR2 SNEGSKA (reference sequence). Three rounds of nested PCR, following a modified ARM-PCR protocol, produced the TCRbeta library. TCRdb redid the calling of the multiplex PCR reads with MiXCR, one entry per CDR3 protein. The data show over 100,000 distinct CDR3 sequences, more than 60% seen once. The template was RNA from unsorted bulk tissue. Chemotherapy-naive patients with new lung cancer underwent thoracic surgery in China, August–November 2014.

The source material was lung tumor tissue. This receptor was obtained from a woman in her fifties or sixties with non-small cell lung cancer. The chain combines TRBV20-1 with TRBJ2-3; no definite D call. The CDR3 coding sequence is TGCAGTGGTTCCCTCCTTCCTGGTGATACGCAGTATTTT. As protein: CSGSLLPGDTQYF.